These 19 T cell receptor beta chains were sequenced from one sample in a study of spatial heterogeneity in lung cancer. TCRdb called the 5' RACE reads again in MiXCR, with one record for every CDR3 protein. The profile shows 95,000 to 130,000 distinct CDR3 sequences, more than 9% of them singletons. As for time point: blood at routine non-recurrence follow-up after resection. Unsorted whole RNA from tumor, nontumor lung or frozen PBMC underwent sequencing. Source: PBMCs, taken at follow-up. The receptors stem from a male donor with early-stage non-small cell lung cancer.

In this sample, this clonotype turned up a few times. The V call is TRBV7-9, the J call TRBJ2-7; D call uncertain. The V gene lost 4 bases and the J gene lost 6 bases, with 4 bases spanning the gap. Germline V gene lookup returns CDR1 SEHNR and CDR2 FQNEAQ (reference sequence). The CDR3 consists of 10 residues. The CDR3 is CASSSGEQYF. The CDR3 DNA follows: TGTGCCAGCAGCTCCGGCGAGCAGTACTTC.

The table lists this clonotype with a few counts. The V gene is TRBV6-5, the J gene TRBJ1-3, with D perhaps TRBD1 (6 bases). Germline V gene lookup returns CDR1 MNHEY and CDR2 SVGAGI. Trimming removed 7 bases from V and 0 bases from J, with 13 bases in between. The CDR3 spans 15 residues. The CDR3 is CASTKTGRSGNTIYF. The CDR3 DNA reads as TGTGCCAGCACCAAGACAGGCCGCTCTGGAAACACCATATATTTT.

This clonotype was counted many times. The rearrangement links TRBV15 to TRBJ2-5, with TRBD2 identical over 10 bases. Germline CDR1 LNHNV, CDR2 YYDKDF (reference sequence). V lost 1 base, J lost 2 bases, and 1 base stayed unmatched. The CDR3 is made up of 15 amino acids. The CDR3 loop reads CATSRGTSGQETQYF. CDR3 nucleotide sequence: TGTGCCACCAGCAGAGGGACTAGCGGTCAAGAGACCCAGTACTTC. Based on the CDR3 plus reference TRBV15 and TRBJ2-5, the full variable domain is DAMVIQNPRYQVTQFGKPVTLSCSQTLNHNVMYWYQQKSSQAPKLLFHYYDKDFNNEADTPDNFQSRRPNTSFCFLDIRSPGLGDTAMYLCATSRGTSGQETQYFGPGTRLLVL.

This clonotype occurred many times. The chain links TRBV6-4 to TRBJ2-1, with TRBD1 matching 8 bases. Germline V gene data show CDR1 as MRHNA and CDR2 as SNTAGT. The length of the CDR3 is 12 residues. Unmatched junction bases numbered 4, after V lost 3 bases and J lost 12 bases. The CDR3 nucleotides read TGTGCCAGCAGTGATCGACAGGGGAGGCAGTTCTTC. Its protein product is CASSDRQGRQFF.

This clonotype was observed a handful of times. This chain joins TRBV7-8 and TRBJ2-5; 10 bases align to TRBD2. CDR3 length: 14 amino acids. The V gene's germline CDR1 is SGHVS and CDR2 FQNEAQ. With V trimmed by 4 bases and J by 4 bases, 3 bases remained unmatched. As DNA, the CDR3 is TGTGCCAGCAGCTGGAGACTAGCGGGAGAGACCCAGTACTTC. Its translation: CASSWRLAGETQYF.

This clonotype was seen only a few times. This sequence joins TRBV18 and TRBJ1-1, with a possible D match to TRBD1 (5 bases). Deletions cut 3 bases from V and 4 bases from J, with 15 bases between. CDR3 size: 15 residues. Per the germline V gene, CDR1 is KGHSH and CDR2 is LQKENI. The CDR3 region has the DNA TGTGCCAGCTCACCGGGGGTAATGGGGAGCACTGAAGCTTTCTTT. Protein: CASSPGVMGSTEAFF. Looking up the rest from reference TRBV18 and TRBJ1-1 gives the full variable domain: NAGVMQNPRHLVRRRGQEARLRCSPMKGHSHVYWYRQLPEEGLKFMVYLQKENIIDESGMPKERFSAEFPKEGPSILRIQQVVRGDSAAYFCASSPGVMGSTEAFFGQGTRLTVV.

The gene calls are TRBV4-1 and TRBJ2-7; D is unclear. CDR1 is MGHRA, CDR2 YSYEKL, per germline. V shed 3 bases and J shed 2 bases, with 11 bases lying between them. The CDR3 contains 14 residues. The CDR3 nucleotides read TGCGCCAGCAGCCAGCCAGACACCCCCTACGAGCAGTACTTC. Its translation is CASSQPDTPYEQYF.

The table lists this clonotype with many counts. The chain joins TRBV18 to TRBJ2-6; D gene ambiguous. Germline V gene sequence: CDR1 KGHSH, CDR2 LQKENI. The V gene lost 2 bases and the J gene lost 0 bases, with 8 bases spanning the gap. This CDR3 has 16 residues. The CDR3 loop reads CASSPIGHSGANVLTF. CDR3 nucleotides: TGTGCCAGCTCACCAATTGGGCACTCTGGGGCCAACGTCCTGACTTTC.

The sample holds a few counts of this clonotype. This chain uses TRBV3-1 with TRBJ2-1; 9 bases map to TRBD2. Germline values: CDR1 LGHDT, CDR2 YNNKEL (reference sequence). The CDR3 runs 17 residues. With 3 bases clipped from V and 0 bases from J, the junction kept 6 bases outside the gene matches. DNA of the CDR3: TGTGCCAGCAGCCATATGCGGGGGGGCCTCTCCTACAATGAGCAGTTCTTC. It codes for CASSHMRGGLSYNEQFF.

This clonotype was recorded at least ten times. The V call is TRBV29-1, the J call TRBJ1-1; D perhaps matches TRBD1 (5 bases). The CDR3 consists of 13 residues. CDR1 and CDR2 from the germline V gene are SQVTM and ANQGSEA. The ends were cut back, 7 bases at V and 1 base at J, with 13 bases in the middle. The CDR3, as DNA: TGCAGCGCTTGGAGGGGAGCGAACACTGAAGCTTTCTTT. Amino acids: CSAWRGANTEAFF.

The chain has TRBV6-2 or TRBV6-3 and TRBJ2-2, with 7 nucleotides matching TRBD1. The junction had 3 bases not matched to a gene; V was cut back by 4 bases and J by 7 bases. The CDR3 has 13 residues. CDR1 and CDR2 (germline): MNHEY, SVGEGT. The CDR3 coding sequence is TGTGCCAGCAGTTTCCAGGGGGTCGGGGAGCTGTTTTTT. Translated: CASSFQGVGELFF.

The chain uses TRBV5-1 and TRBJ2-7; weak D call: TRBD2 (5 bases). The germline gives CDR1 SGHRS, CDR2 YFSETQ. The CDR3 has 14 residues. Trimming pared 3 bases from V and 0 bases from J, leaving 10 bases between. CDR3 in amino acids: CASSSRSVSYEQYF. In DNA form, the CDR3 reads TGCGCCAGCAGCTCGCGTAGCGTCTCCTACGAGCAGTACTTC.

This clonotype occurred a few times. The chain joins TRBV20-1 to TRBJ1-2, with TRBD1 matching 7 bases. V lost 2 bases and J lost 8; bases outside the gene matches: 11. The CDR3 totals 14 residues. The germline V gene encodes CDR1 DFQATT and CDR2 SNEGSKA (reference sequence). CDR3 nucleotides: TGCAGTGCTAGACCCCGGACAGGAGCACCAGGCTACACCTTC. This codes for CSARPRTGAPGYTF.

The table lists this clonotype with many counts. The V and J genes are TRBV18 and TRBJ2-7; D is perhaps TRBD1 (6 bases). The CDR3 covers 15 residues. Trimming left V 3 bases short and J 3 bases short, with 15 bases between. Per the germline V gene, CDR1 is KGHSH and CDR2 is LQKENI. CDR3 sequence: CASSPQSDRSYEQYF. For the CDR3, the DNA is TGTGCCAGCTCACCCCAGTCCGACAGGAGCTACGAGCAGTACTTC.

This clonotype was seen repeatedly, ten times or more. This chain connects TRBV7-6 to TRBJ2-7; TRBD2 agrees at 8 bases. The CDR3 contains 14 residues. The germline V gene has CDR1 SGHVS and CDR2 FNYEAQ. With 5 bases clipped from V and 0 bases from J, the junction kept 3 bases outside the gene matches. CDR3 nucleotides: TGTGCCAGCAGCAAACGGGAGGGCTCCTACGAGCAGTACTTC. Its translation: CASSKREGSYEQYF. The full variable domain, its missing parts supplied by reference TRBV7-6 and TRBJ2-7, is GAGVSQSPRYKVTKRGQDVALRCDPISGHVSLYWYRQALGQGPEFLTYFNYEAQQDKSGLPNDRFSAERPEGSISTLTIQRTEQRDSAMYRCASSKREGSYEQYFGPGTRLTVT.

This clonotype has a handful of counts. The chain couples TRBV28 to TRBJ2-7; 9 nucleotides line up with TRBD1. The CDR3 loop spans 16 amino acids. Trimming cost V 4 bases and J 0 bases; bases outside gene matches: 7. Per the germline V gene, CDR1 is MDHEN and CDR2 is SYDVKM. CDR3 sequence (DNA): TGTGCCAGCAGTTCAACCGGGACAGGGTTCTCCTACGAGCAGTACTTC. It specifies CASSSTGTGFSYEQYF.

In its sample, this clonotype was seen a few times. The V gene is TRBV7-2, the J gene TRBJ2-1; D is unclear. CDR1 is SGHTA and CDR2 is FQGNSA in the germline V gene. This CDR3 contains 15 residues. V was cut by 3 bases and J by 3 bases, with 12 bases left in between. The DNA of the CDR3 is TGTGCCAGCAGCTTTGGGCAGACAATCTACAATGAGCAGTTCTTC. It is translated as CASSFGQTIYNEQFF. Drawing the rest from reference TRBV7-2 and TRBJ2-1, the complete variable domain is GAGVSQSPSNKVTEKGKDVELRCDPISGHTALYWYRQSLGQGLEFLIYFQGNSAPDKSGLPSDRFSAERTGGSVSTLTIQRTQQEDSAVYLCASSFGQTIYNEQFFGPGTRLTVL.

This clonotype was counted a few times. The rearrangement uses TRBV19 and TRBJ1-4, with D unclear. CDR3 length equals 13 residues. V dropped 5 bases and J dropped 8 bases, with 12 bases sitting between them. CDR1 and CDR2 from the germline V gene are LNHDA and SQIVND (reference sequence). The DNA for the CDR3 is TGTGCCAGTAGTCCCCGACGAGCGGAAAAACTGTTTTTT. It is translated as CASSPRRAEKLFF.

This clonotype was counted a few times. The genes are TRBV7-9 and TRBJ2-7, with 9 bases matching TRBD1. CDR3 size: 15 residues. CDR1 and CDR2 from the germline V gene are SEHNR and FQNEAQ (reference sequence). The V and J ends lost 4 bases and 5 bases, in that order; junction bases with no gene match: 9. CDR3 nucleotides: TGTGCCAGCAGCTCAACGGACAGGGGTGGCGACGAGCAGTACTTC. Translated: CASSSTDRGGDEQYF.